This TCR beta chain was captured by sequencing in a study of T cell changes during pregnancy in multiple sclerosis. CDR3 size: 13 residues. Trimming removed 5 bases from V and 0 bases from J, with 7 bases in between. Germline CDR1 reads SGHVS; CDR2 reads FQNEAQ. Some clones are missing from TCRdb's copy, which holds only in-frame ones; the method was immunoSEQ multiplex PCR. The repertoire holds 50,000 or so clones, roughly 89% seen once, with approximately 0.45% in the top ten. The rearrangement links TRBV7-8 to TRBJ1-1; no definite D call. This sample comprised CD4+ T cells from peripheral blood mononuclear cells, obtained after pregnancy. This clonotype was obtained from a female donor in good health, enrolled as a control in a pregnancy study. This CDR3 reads CASSQRMNTEAFF. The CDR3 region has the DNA TGTGCCAGCAGCCAGCGTATGAACACTGAAGCTTTCTTT.